The clone carrying this TCR beta chain was counted a few times. What it recognizes is unknown. These data originate in a study of early T cells in non-severe SARS-CoV-2 infection. On the study more broadly: Investigators sequenced bulk RNA drawn from unsorted whole blood, and chains remained unpaired.

The ends were cut back, 2 bases at V and 6 bases at J, with 14 bases in the middle. CDR3 size: 15 residues. TCRdb reanalysed the 5' RACE reads using MiXCR and keeps one entry per CDR3 protein. The sample contains tens of thousands of distinct CDR3 sequences, around 12% of which appear only once. Findings of the study overall: Matching with VDJdb favored anti-spike CD8 responses (missing private and CD4 specificities).

This TCR derives from an adult who was a healthcare worker with PCR-confirmed SARS-CoV-2 infection or an uninfected control (not recorded which). This rearrangement joins TRBV12-3 or TRBV12-4 to TRBJ2-4; weak D call: TRBD1 (5 bases). The sample taken for sequencing was whole blood. CDR3 loop: CASSLLGQGVNIQYF. The CDR3 DNA follows: TGTGCCAGCAGTTTATTGGGGCAGGGCGTAAACATTCAGTACTTC.